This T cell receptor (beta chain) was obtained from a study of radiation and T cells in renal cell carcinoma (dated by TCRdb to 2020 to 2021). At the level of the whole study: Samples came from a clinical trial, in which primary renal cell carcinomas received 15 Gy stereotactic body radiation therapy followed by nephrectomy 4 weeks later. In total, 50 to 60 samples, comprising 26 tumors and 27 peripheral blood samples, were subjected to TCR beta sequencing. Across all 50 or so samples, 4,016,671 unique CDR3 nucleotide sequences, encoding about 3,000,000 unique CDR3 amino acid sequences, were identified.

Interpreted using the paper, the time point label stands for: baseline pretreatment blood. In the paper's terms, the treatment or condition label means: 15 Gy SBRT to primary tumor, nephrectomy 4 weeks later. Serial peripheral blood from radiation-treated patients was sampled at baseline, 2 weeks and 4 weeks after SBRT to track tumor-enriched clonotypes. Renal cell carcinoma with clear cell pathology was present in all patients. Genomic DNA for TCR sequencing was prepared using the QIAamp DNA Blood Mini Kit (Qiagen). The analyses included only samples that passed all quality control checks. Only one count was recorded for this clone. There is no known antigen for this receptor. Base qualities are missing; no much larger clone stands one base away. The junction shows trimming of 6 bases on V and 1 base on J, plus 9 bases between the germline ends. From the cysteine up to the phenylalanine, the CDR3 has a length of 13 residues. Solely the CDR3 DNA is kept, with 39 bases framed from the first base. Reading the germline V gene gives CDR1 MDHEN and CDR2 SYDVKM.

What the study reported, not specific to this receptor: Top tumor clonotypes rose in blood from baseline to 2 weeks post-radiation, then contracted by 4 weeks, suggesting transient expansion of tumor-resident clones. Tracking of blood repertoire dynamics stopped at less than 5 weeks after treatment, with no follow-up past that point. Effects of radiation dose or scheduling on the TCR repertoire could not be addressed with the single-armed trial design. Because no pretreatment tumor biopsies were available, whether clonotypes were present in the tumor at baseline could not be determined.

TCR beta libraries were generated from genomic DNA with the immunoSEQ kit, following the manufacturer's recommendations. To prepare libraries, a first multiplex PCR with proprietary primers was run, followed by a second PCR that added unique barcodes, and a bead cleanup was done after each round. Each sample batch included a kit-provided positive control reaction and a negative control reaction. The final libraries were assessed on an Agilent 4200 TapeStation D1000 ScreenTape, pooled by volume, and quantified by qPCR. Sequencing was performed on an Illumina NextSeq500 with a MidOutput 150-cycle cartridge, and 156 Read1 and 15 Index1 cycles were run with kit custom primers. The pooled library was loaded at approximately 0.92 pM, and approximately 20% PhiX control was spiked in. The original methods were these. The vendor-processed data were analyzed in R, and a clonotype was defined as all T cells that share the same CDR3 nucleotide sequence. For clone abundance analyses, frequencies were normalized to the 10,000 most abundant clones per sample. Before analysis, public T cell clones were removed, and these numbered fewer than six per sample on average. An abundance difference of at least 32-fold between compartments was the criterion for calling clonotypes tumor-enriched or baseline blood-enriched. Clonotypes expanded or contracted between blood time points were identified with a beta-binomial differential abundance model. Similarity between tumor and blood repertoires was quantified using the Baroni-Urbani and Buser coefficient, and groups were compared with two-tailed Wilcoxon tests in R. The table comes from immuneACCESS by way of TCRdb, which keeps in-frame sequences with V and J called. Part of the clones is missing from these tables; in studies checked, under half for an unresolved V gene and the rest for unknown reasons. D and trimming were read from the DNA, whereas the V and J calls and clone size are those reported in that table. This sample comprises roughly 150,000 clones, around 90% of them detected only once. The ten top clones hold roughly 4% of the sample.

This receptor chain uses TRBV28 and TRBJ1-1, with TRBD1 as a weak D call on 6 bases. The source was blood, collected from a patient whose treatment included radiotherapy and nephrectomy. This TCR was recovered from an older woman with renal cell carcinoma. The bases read TGTGCCAGCAGGCCGACAGGGAACACTGAAGCTTTCTTT. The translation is CASRPTGNTEAFF. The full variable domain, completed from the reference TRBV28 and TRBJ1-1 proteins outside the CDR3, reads DVKVTQSSRYLVKRTGEKVFLECVQDMDHENMFWYRQDPGLGLRLIYFSYDVKMKEKGDIPEGYSVSREKKERFSLILESASTNQTSMYLCASRPTGNTEAFFGQGTRLTVV.